What follows is one T cell receptor (beta chain) and its context. No antigen is known for it. The data are from a study of CXCR3-negative and CXCR3-positive naive CD8 T cells. The study's findings and limits: TRB CDR3s of CXCR3-positive naive cells were more hydrophobic than those of CXCR3-negative naive cells.

UMI-labeled 5' RACE yielded the TRB cDNA libraries. TCRdb re-called the 5' RACE reads, yielding one record per CDR3 amino acid sequence without DNA. The sample's table shows 100,000 to 150,000 distinct CDR3 sequences. CDR1 is MDHEN and CDR2 is SYDVKM in the germline V gene. This CDR3 is built from 13 residues. Triplicate sorts, around 300,000 cells apiece, were made for each CD8+ T cell subset. CD45RO-CCR7+CD27+CD95- marked naive CD8+ T cells. The sequenced material came from naive CXCR3- CD8+ T cells from blood. Subset given: CD45RO-CCR7+CD27+CD95- naive CD8+ T cells lacking CXCR3 (TNR3-). The rearrangement links TRBV28 to TRBJ2-1. The receptor's source is a human donor in good health. Some clones in this sample may be carry-over from other donors' samples. The CDR3 reads CASTLGGYNEQFF.